This entry lists 2 T cell receptor beta chains sequenced from one sample in a study of blood T cell repertoires in COVID-19. The data were produced by immunoSEQ multiplex PCR, yet TCRdb's version contains in-frame clones alone and is incomplete. The table records 110,000 to 150,000 clones, approximately 78% of them present only once. The material sequenced was peripheral blood. The receptors come from a woman older than 75 with acute or convalescent COVID-19.

In DNA form, the CDR3 reads TGTGCCAGCAGTTGGGGACAGGCCGTCGCTGAAGCTTTCTTT. Its protein is CASSWGQAVAEAFF. The V call is TRBV28, the J call TRBJ1-1; the match to TRBD1 covers 8 bases. J gave up 6 bases and V 4 bases, and 7 bases lay outside the gene matches. The CDR3 has 14 residues. Germline V CDR1 and CDR2: MDHEN, SYDVKM.

The chain recombines TRBV12-5 with TRBJ2-3, with TRBD2 matching over 16 bases. Germline CDR1 reads LGHNT; CDR2 reads FRNRAP. V lost 0 bases, J lost 5 bases, and 14 bases stayed unmatched. CDR3 length equals 21 residues. Here the CDR3 DNA reads TGTGCTAGTGGTTTGGTATCTAACGGGACTAGCGGGAGGGAACTCAGAGATACGCAGTATTTT. It is translated as CASGLVSNGTSGRELRDTQYF.